The clone carrying this T cell receptor (beta chain) has a handful of counts. Germline values: CDR1 MNHEY, CDR2 SVGEGT. The CDR3 has 16 amino acids. V shed 4 bases and J shed 0 bases, with 16 bases lying between them. This sample was included in a study of blood T cell repertoires in COVID-19. In the original processing: Reference gene primer amplification in the assay estimated nucleated cell counts. Libraries were prepared by immunoSEQ multiplex PCR; TCRdb keeps only in-frame clonotypes and omits some of them. Clonal size and the V and J genes are those of that table, whereas D and trimming came from the DNA. The table lists 150,000 to 200,000 clones, 75% to 85% of them singletons, with less than 15% in the top ten.

The rearrangement uses TRBV6-2 or TRBV6-3 and TRBJ2-7; D is possibly TRBD1 (5 bases). This receptor was identified in a woman of 80 years or more with COVID-19, enrolled during active disease. The specimen was peripheral blood. CDR3: CASSSPGQAYSYEQYF. CDR3 nucleotides: TGTGCCAGCAGTTCGCCCGGACAAGCTTACTCCTACGAGCAGTACTTC.